Below, 28 T cell receptor beta chains from the same sample are listed, as sequenced in a study of T-cell memory formation after mild COVID-19. A single record per CDR3 protein comes from TCRdb applying MiXCR to the 5' RACE reads. Of hundreds of thousands of distinct CDR3 sequences in the sample, approximately 14% were seen once. Sequenced sample: PBMCs or a T cell subset sorted from them (not recorded which). The receptors were gathered from a man younger than 35 who had mild COVID-19 (a few samples of this study predate the infection). Cell type and time point are not known.

The table lists this clonotype with a few counts. The chain uses TRBV20-1 and TRBJ1-1, with TRBD1 matching 7 bases. Per germline, CDR1 DFQATT and CDR2 SNEGSKA (reference sequence). The junction had 9 bases not matched to a gene; V was cut back by 5 bases and J by 6 bases. The CDR3 extends over 13 amino acids. CDR3 coding DNA: TGCAGTGCTGGGAAAACCACAGGGGCTGAAGCTTTCTTT. Amino acid sequence: CSAGKTTGAEAFF.

The V call is TRBV7-9, the J call TRBJ1-1; D is ambiguous. Germline V gene data show CDR1 as SEHNR and CDR2 as FQNEAQ (reference sequence). The V and J ends lost 4 bases and 4 bases respectively, with 10 bases between them. The CDR3 runs 13 residues. CDR3 region: CASSSEGPTEAFF. The CDR3 DNA is TGTGCCAGCAGCTCGGAAGGTCCCACTGAAGCTTTCTTT.

This clonotype was seen a handful of times. This rearrangement joins TRBV28 to TRBJ1-6; 8 bases fit TRBD1. CDR3 length: 15 residues. With 7 bases clipped from V and 9 bases from J, the junction kept 11 bases outside the gene matches. The germline CDR1 and CDR2 sequences are MDHEN and SYDVKM. CDR3 protein: CASTSTGQGRSPLHF. Here the CDR3 DNA reads TGTGCCAGCACAAGCACCGGACAGGGACGTTCACCCCTCCACTTT.

This clonotype was found a few times. The chain couples TRBV4-1 to TRBJ2-1; D might be TRBD1 (5 bases). Germline loops: CDR1 MGHRA, CDR2 YSYEKL. With 5 bases removed from V and 5 bases from J, the gap between germline ends came to 10 bases. The CDR3 spans 13 residues. This CDR3 is CASSLVRDNEQFF. CDR3 DNA sequence: TGCGCCAGCAGCTTGGTCAGGGACAATGAGCAGTTCTTC.

The chain has TRBV12-3 or TRBV12-4 and TRBJ2-1; TRBD2 agrees at 12 bases. J lost 4 bases, V lost 4 bases, and 11 bases had no gene match. The CDR3 is 18 residues long. CDR3 sequence reads: CASSSPGLAGGPYNEQFF. The CDR3 bases are TGTGCCAGCAGTTCCCCGGGGCTAGCGGGGGGGCCGTACAATGAGCAGTTCTTC.

Only a few counts were recorded for this clonotype. The rearrangement uses TRBV14 and TRBJ2-3; D is perhaps TRBD2 (6 bases). CDR1 SGHDN and CDR2 FVKESK come from the germline V gene. This CDR3 is 14 amino acids long. V was clipped by 7 bases and J by 1 base, with 12 bases between them. CDR3: CASKARGGTDTQYF. The CDR3 DNA sequence: TGTGCCAGCAAAGCGCGGGGAGGCACAGATACGCAGTATTTT.

V usage is TRBV9 and J usage is TRBJ2-1; D is tentatively TRBD1 or TRBD2 (7 bases each). V lost 7 bases and J lost 0, with 14 bases in between. Germline CDR1 and CDR2: SGDLS and YYNGEE. The CDR3 runs to 15 residues. As DNA, the CDR3 is TGTGCCAGCGCCCGGGGGGACAGCTCCTACAATGAGCAGTTCTTC. Its protein is CASARGDSSYNEQFF. The variable domain in full, with the rest retrieved from reference TRBV9 and TRBJ2-1, is DSGVTQTPKHLITATGQRVTLRCSPRSGDLSVYWYQQSLDQGLQFLIQYYNGEERAKGNILERFSAQQFPDLHSELNLSSLELGDSALYFCASARGDSSYNEQFFGPGTRLTVL.

In its sample, this clonotype was seen a few times. The chain links TRBV4-1 to TRBJ2-3; D is tentatively TRBD1 or TRBD2 (5 bases each). Trimming removed 1 base from V and 4 bases from J, with 12 bases in between. The germline gives CDR1 MGHRA, CDR2 YSYEKL. The CDR3 covers 15 residues. CDR3 bases: TGCGCCAGCAGCCAAGCCCGCCGGGGCGCAGATACGCAGTATTTT. It is translated as CASSQARRGADTQYF.

This clonotype was observed a few times. V usage is TRBV7-2 and J usage is TRBJ1-4; TRBD1 agrees at 7 bases. CDR3 size: 14 residues. Trimming at V came to 4 bases and at J to 4 bases, leaving 3 bases not matched to a gene. CDR1 SGHTA and CDR2 FQGNSA come from the germline V gene. The CDR3 bases are TGTGCCAGCAGCTCGACAGGGTTTAATGAAAAACTGTTTTTT. Translated: CASSSTGFNEKLFF.

The J gene is TRBJ2-3, the V gene TRBV6-5, with TRBD1 identical over 10 bases. This CDR3 is 15 amino acids long. V trimming: 4 bases; J trimming: 5 bases; junction bases outside the gene matches: 6. Germline V gives CDR1 MNHEY, CDR2 SVGAGI. CDR3 loop: CASSLATGGGDTQYF. CDR3 DNA: TGTGCCAGCAGTTTGGCGACAGGGGGCGGAGATACGCAGTATTTT.

This clonotype was seen only a few times. The chain employs TRBV7-9 and TRBJ2-7; D gene unclear. Germline values: CDR1 SEHNR, CDR2 FQNEAQ (reference sequence). This CDR3 has 13 residues. V was clipped by 3 bases and J by 0 bases, with 6 bases between them. CDR3: CASSFRDSYEQYV. CDR3 coding DNA: TGTGCCAGCAGCTTTAGGGACTCCTACGAGCAGTACGTC.

This clonotype has at least ten counts. The chain links TRBV4-3 to TRBJ1-5, with 7 bases aligning to TRBD1. Per germline, CDR1 LGHNA and CDR2 YSLEER. The CDR3 has 16 residues. Trimming removed 0 bases from V and 2 bases from J; junction bases left unmatched: 4. As DNA, the CDR3 is TGCGCCAGCAGCCAAGATGTCGGGACAGGCAATCAGCCCCAGCATTTT. Protein: CASSQDVGTGNQPQHF.

In its sample, this clonotype was seen a few times. This chain uses TRBV11-2 with TRBJ1-3; D is uncertain. Per the germline V gene, CDR1 is SGHAT and CDR2 is FQNNGV. The CDR3 is made up of 14 amino acids. Trimming pared 5 bases from V and 0 bases from J, leaving 8 bases between. The CDR3 DNA is TGTGCCAGCAGCCCCCTGGTCTCTGGAAACACCATATATTTT. Its protein is CASSPLVSGNTIYF.

The chain combines TRBV28 with TRBJ2-7, with TRBD2 identical over 10 bases. The length of the CDR3 is 15 residues. V trimming: 5 bases; J trimming: 4 bases; junction bases outside the gene matches: 8. The germline V gene encodes CDR1 MDHEN and CDR2 SYDVKM. The CDR3, as DNA: TGTGCCAGCAGTCCCGGTTCTAGCGGGGGTTACGAGCAGTACTTC. Translation gives CASSPGSSGGYEQYF.

This clonotype was seen a handful of times. The V gene is TRBV5-1, the J gene TRBJ2-1; no definite D call. V was trimmed by 4 bases and J by 9 bases, leaving 17 bases between them. CDR3 length: 14 amino acids. The germline V gene encodes CDR1 SGHRS and CDR2 YFSETQ. CDR3: CASSPSGVSGEQFF. The CDR3 DNA reads as TGCGCCAGCAGCCCCTCTGGGGTTTCTGGTGAGCAGTTCTTC.

This clonotype appeared many times. The chain uses TRBV4-2 and TRBJ2-1; 15 bases line up with TRBD2. V trimming: 2 bases; J trimming: 4 bases; junction bases outside the gene matches: 6. There are 18 residues in the CDR3. Germline CDR1 and CDR2: LGHNA and YNFKEQ. CDR3 sequence reads: CASSQQGLAGGLYNEQFF. The CDR3 DNA reads as TGTGCCAGCAGCCAACAGGGACTAGCGGGGGGACTTTACAATGAGCAGTTCTTC.

This clonotype was detected many times. The chain employs TRBV18 and TRBJ2-5; TRBD1 matches 10 bases. From germline, CDR1 is KGHSH and CDR2 LQKENI. After removal of 6 bases from V and 2 bases from J, the junction contained 3 bases not matched to a gene. The CDR3 has 14 amino acids. CDR3 protein: CASSADRGQETQYF. The CDR3 DNA reads as TGTGCCAGCTCCGCGGACAGGGGGCAAGAGACCCAGTACTTC.

The chain couples TRBV20-1 to TRBJ2-3; 8 positions agree with TRBD2. Losses at the gene ends were 1 base for V and 6 bases for J; bases not matched to a gene: 12. CDR1 is DFQATT and CDR2 is SNEGSKA in the germline V gene (reference sequence). The CDR3 loop spans 16 amino acids. CDR3 amino acids: CSARGPGLAWEDTQYF. CDR3 bases: TGCAGTGCTAGAGGACCCGGACTAGCCTGGGAGGATACGCAGTATTTT.

This clonotype was counted only a few times. This chain uses TRBV7-2 with TRBJ1-5; the match to TRBD1 covers 7 bases. Losses at the gene ends were 2 bases for V and 4 bases for J; bases not matched to a gene: 2. The CDR3 runs to 14 residues. The germline V gene encodes CDR1 SGHTA and CDR2 FQGNSA. Written as DNA, the CDR3 is TGTGCCAGCAGCTTACAGGGGGAAAATCAGCCCCAGCATTTT. Encoded protein: CASSLQGENQPQHF.

This clonotype appeared a single time. This chain connects TRBV20-1 to TRBJ2-2; 13 nucleotides align to TRBD2. Germline CDR1 reads DFQATT; CDR2 reads SNEGSKA (reference sequence). J gave up 6 bases and V 4 bases, and 5 bases lay outside the gene matches. There are 15 residues in the CDR3. The CDR3 DNA is TGCAGTGCTACATCCGGGACTAGCGGGGCCGGGGAGCTGTTTTTT. This codes for CSATSGTSGAGELFF.

With regard to this clonotype: At one end the junction does not follow the germline gene, possibly because of a read error. The rearrangement links TRBV7-9 to TRBJ2-1; D is perhaps TRBD1 (7 bases). The CDR3 consists of 19 residues. Germline V CDR1 and CDR2: SEHNR, FQNEAQ (reference sequence). The CDR3 here is CASSLAPLGTAGATGVGLF. CDR3 in DNA: TGTGCCAGCAGCTTAGCGCCTCTCGGGACAGCTGGGGCAACGGGAGTCGGGCTCTTC.

The V and J genes are TRBV7-9 and TRBJ2-1; a possible D gene is TRBD2 (5 bases). Germline V CDR1 and CDR2: SEHNR, FQNEAQ (reference sequence). CDR3 length: 15 amino acids. Trimming shortened V by 3 bases and J by 4 bases, and 13 bases separated the two germline ends. The CDR3 loop reads CASSFSGFNYNEQFF. CDR3 bases: TGTGCCAGCAGCTTTTCGGGGTTCAATTACAATGAGCAGTTCTTC.

V and J are TRBV15 and TRBJ2-7, with 10 positions matching TRBD2. The V and J ends lost 0 bases and 3 bases, in that order; junction bases with no gene match: 5. CDR3 length equals 16 residues. CDR1 LNHNV and CDR2 YYDKDF come from the germline V gene (reference sequence). The CDR3 DNA follows: TGTGCCACCAGCAGAGATCCCGGACTAGCGGACTACGAGCAGTACTTC. Translating gives CATSRDPGLADYEQYF.

This chain connects TRBV9 to TRBJ2-4; D possibly uses TRBD1 or TRBD2 (5 bases each). The CDR3 spans 14 residues. Germline loops: CDR1 SGDLS, CDR2 YYNGEE. Trimming pared 0 bases from V and 3 bases from J, leaving 7 bases between. The CDR3 region has the DNA TGTGCCAGCAGCGTAGGGGACCACAAAAACATTCAGTACTTC. Amino acids: CASSVGDHKNIQYF. The variable domain in full, with the rest retrieved from reference TRBV9 and TRBJ2-4, is DSGVTQTPKHLITATGQRVTLRCSPRSGDLSVYWYQQSLDQGLQFLIQYYNGEERAKGNILERFSAQQFPDLHSELNLSSLELGDSALYFCASSVGDHKNIQYFGAGTRLSVL.

The rearrangement joins TRBV7-9 to TRBJ2-1, with 8 bases aligning to TRBD2. The germline V gene has CDR1 SEHNR and CDR2 FQNEAQ (reference sequence). CDR3 length: 16 amino acids. J was trimmed by 6 bases and V by 1 base; bases with no gene match: 8. The CDR3 loop reads CASSLVSRLATNEQFF. The CDR3 nucleotides are TGTGCCAGCAGCTTAGTCTCCCGACTAGCGACCAATGAGCAGTTCTTC.

This clonotype was detected ten times or more. The chain combines TRBV20-1 with TRBJ2-6; D unclear. Germline loops: CDR1 DFQATT, CDR2 SNEGSKA (reference sequence). V shed 3 bases and J shed 1 base, with 4 bases lying between them. The CDR3 sequence is 13 residues long. The CDR3 reads CSARISGANVLTF. For the CDR3, the DNA is TGCAGTGCTAGGATTTCTGGGGCCAACGTCCTGACTTTC.

This chain links TRBV7-9 with TRBJ1-1; D not certain. Germline V CDR1 and CDR2: SEHNR, FQNEAQ (reference sequence). This CDR3 has 13 residues. The germline V and J ends were trimmed by 3 bases and 4 bases, with 9 bases remaining between them. Here the CDR3 DNA reads TGTGCCAGCAGCTTGGGGATTGCCACTGAAGCTTTCTTT. Amino acid sequence: CASSLGIATEAFF.

The chain joins TRBV10-3 to TRBJ1-4, with 10 bases that match TRBD1. Germline V gives CDR1 ENHRY, CDR2 SYGVKD. The CDR3 sequence is 15 residues long. With 2 bases clipped from V and 7 bases from J, the junction kept 4 bases outside the gene matches. The CDR3 loop is CAISEPGQGGEKLFF. Here the CDR3 DNA reads TGTGCCATCAGTGAGCCCGGACAGGGGGGTGAAAAACTGTTTTTT.